The TCR beta chain described here comes from a study of PD-L1 blockade in urothelial cancer. Study information: Of some 30 patients, fewer than 27 were males with bladder-origin urothelial cancer.

V lost 0 bases to trimming and J lost 8 bases, with 13 bases between them. CDR1 is GTSNPN and CDR2 is SVGIG in the germline V gene (reference sequence). CDR3 size: 14 residues. Time point: pretreatment peripheral blood. TCRdb's table, derived via immunoSEQ multiplex PCR, lists solely in-frame clones and lacks some. The sample has about 72,000 clones, more than 75% seen once. Sequencing used PBMCs, obtained around atezolizumab (anti-PD-L1) treatment. The chain combines TRBV30 with TRBJ1-4; D not certain. The receptor's source is a man in his sixties with urothelial cancer. The CDR3 protein is CAWSVGGVLEKLFF. For the CDR3, the DNA is TGTGCCTGGAGTGTAGGTGGAGTACTCGAAAAACTGTTTTTT.